This T cell receptor beta chain was observed in a study of blood T cell repertoires in COVID-19. Study details: Samples came from the United States, Italy and Spain, spanning acute and convalescent COVID-19. Sources were T cells, B-cell-depleted T cells, or PBMCs; the material itself was cDNA or gDNA.

The authors' processing: How many nucleated cells were present was estimated from reference gene primer amplification. Produced via immunoSEQ multiplex PCR; TCRdb's table is partial and in-frame only. That table gives V, J and clone size, and the DNA gave D and trimming. The sample lists some 62,000 clones, 70% to 90% seen once, with 1.3% in the top ten. From germline, CDR1 is SNHLY and CDR2 FYNNEI. V was trimmed by 5 bases and J by 3 bases, leaving 11 bases between them. There are 14 residues in the CDR3. This clonotype was sampled from a woman of 80 years or more with acute or convalescent COVID-19. This chain joins TRBV2 and TRBJ1-5; D perhaps matches TRBD1 (5 bases). Sequencing was performed on peripheral blood. CDR3 in amino acids: CASSSRQSNQPQHF. CDR3 nucleotides: TGTGCCAGCAGTTCCCGACAGTCCAATCAGCCCCAGCATTTT.